Following are 3 T cell receptor beta chains from one sample sequenced in a study of T cell changes during pregnancy in multiple sclerosis. TCRdb's table, derived via immunoSEQ multiplex PCR, lists solely in-frame clones and lacks some. Among roughly 100,000 clones, approximately 90% were seen once, and the ten largest hold less than 2%. The material sequenced was peripheral blood, taken after pregnancy. The receptor source for this set is a female donor with multiple sclerosis, enrolled in a pregnancy study.

This chain connects TRBV19 to TRBJ2-4; TRBD2 matches at 7 bases. This CDR3 is built from 18 residues. Germline-derived CDR1 and CDR2 are LNHDA and SQIVND (reference sequence). V was pared by 3 bases and J by 0 bases, with 11 bases of the junction left unmatched. DNA of the CDR3: TGTGCCAGTAGTATCGGGGCGGGAGCCCTTATAGCCAAAAACATTCAGTACTTC. This codes for CASSIGAGALIAKNIQYF. The complete variable domain, with remaining parts taken from reference TRBV19 and TRBJ2-4, reads DGGITQSPKYLFRKEGQNVTLSCEQNLNHDAMYWYRQDPGQGLRLIYYSQIVNDFQKGDIAEGYSVSREKKESFPLTVTSAQKNPTAFYLCASSIGAGALIAKNIQYFGAGTRLSVL.

The chain employs TRBV10-3 and TRBJ1-6, with TRBD1 matching over 9 bases. The CDR3 is made up of 15 amino acids. V shed 2 bases and J 7 bases; nucleotides not matched to a gene: 3. Per germline, CDR1 ENHRY and CDR2 SYGVKD. The CDR3 sequence is CAISELGQGNSPLHF. In nucleotides, the CDR3 is TGTGCCATCAGTGAGCTGGGACAGGGCAATTCACCCCTCCACTTT.

The gene calls are TRBV5-6 and TRBJ2-1, with 7 positions matching TRBD2. The V gene's germline CDR1 is SGHDT and CDR2 YYEEEE. Trimming cost V 2 bases and J 7 bases; bases outside gene matches: 6. This CDR3 spans 14 amino acids. The CDR3 here is CASSFSGARNEQFF. In DNA, the CDR3 is TGTGCCAGCAGCTTCAGCGGGGCTAGAAATGAGCAGTTCTTC.